This TCR beta chain was documented in a study of OX40 agonist ivuxolimab in advanced cancers. In the study overall: A male proportion of approximately 80% was recorded, with mean age roughly 60 years and range roughly 20 to 85.

CDR1 and CDR2 (germline): SGHTA, FQGNSA. V lost 2 bases, J lost 6 bases, and 9 bases stayed unmatched. This CDR3 has 15 residues. The data were produced by immunoSEQ multiplex PCR, yet TCRdb's version contains in-frame clones alone and is incomplete. Of around 70,000 clones listed, about 84% were seen once; the top ten hold about a tenth. The sample here was CD4+ or CD8+ T cells sorted from blood, taken in a trial of the OX40 agonist ivuxolimab. V and J are TRBV7-2 and TRBJ2-7, with 8 nucleotides matching TRBD2. This receptor was identified in an adult with an advanced solid tumor such as melanoma, head and neck, liver or kidney cancer. For the CDR3, the DNA is TGTGCCAGCAGCTTATATGCCAGCGGGAGTGGCGAGCAGTACTTC. It yields the protein CASSLYASGSGEQYF.